This T cell receptor beta chain came from a study of siplizumab effects on memory and regulatory T cells. This CDR3 has 13 residues. V shed 6 bases and J 5 bases; nucleotides not matched to a gene: 4. Germline loops: CDR1 SNHLY, CDR2 FYNNEI. The assay was immunoSEQ multiplex PCR, and TCRdb's table has in-frame clones only and misses some. The sample has about 120,000 clones, around 93% seen once; the top ten hold over 0.15%. The sequenced sample was non-Treg CD4+ T cells sorted from blood. The sequence came from a human donor in good health. The chain combines TRBV2 with TRBJ1-1; 9 bases map to TRBD1. In DNA, the CDR3 is TGTGCCAGCAGCTCAGGACAGGGGACTGAAGCTTTCTTT. This translates into CASSSGQGTEAFF.